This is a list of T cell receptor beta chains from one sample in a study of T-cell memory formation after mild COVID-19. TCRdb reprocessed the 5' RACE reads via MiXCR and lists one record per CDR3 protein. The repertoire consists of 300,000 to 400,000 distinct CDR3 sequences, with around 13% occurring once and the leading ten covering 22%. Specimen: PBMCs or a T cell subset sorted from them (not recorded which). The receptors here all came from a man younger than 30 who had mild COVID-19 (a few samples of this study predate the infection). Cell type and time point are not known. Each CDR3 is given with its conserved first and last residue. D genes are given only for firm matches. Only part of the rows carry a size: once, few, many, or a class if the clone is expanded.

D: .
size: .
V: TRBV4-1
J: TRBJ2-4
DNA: TGCGCCAGCAGCCAGAGGGGTTGGGGGGTCAGCGAAAACATTCAGTACTTC
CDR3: CASSQRGWGVSENIQYF

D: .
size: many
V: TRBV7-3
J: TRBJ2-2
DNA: TGTGCCAGCAGCTTAGGGGGGTCAAACACCGGGGAGCTGTTTTTT
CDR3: CASSLGGSNTGELFF

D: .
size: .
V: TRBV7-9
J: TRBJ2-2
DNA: TGTGCCAGCAGCTTAGTGGGGGCGCTCACCGGGGAGCTGTTTTTT
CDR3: CASSLVGALTGELFF

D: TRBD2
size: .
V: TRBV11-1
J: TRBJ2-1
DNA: TGTGCCAGCAGCTCTAGCGGGGGGATATATGAGCAGTTCTTC
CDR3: CASSSSGGIYEQFF

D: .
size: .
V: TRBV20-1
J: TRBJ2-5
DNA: TGCAGTGCGACCACCGGGGGCACCGGGAAGACCCAGTACTTC
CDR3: CSATTGGTGKTQYF

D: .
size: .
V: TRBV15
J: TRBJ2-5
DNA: TGTGCCACCAGCAGAGATTATGGAAGGGGGGGCCCGGAGACCCAGTACTTC
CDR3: CATSRDYGRGGPETQYF

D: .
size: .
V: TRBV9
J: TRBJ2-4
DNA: TGTGCCAGCAGCGTAGGGGGGGACATTCAGTACTTC
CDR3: CASSVGGDIQYF

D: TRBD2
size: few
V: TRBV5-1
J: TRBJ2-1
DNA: TGCGCCAGCAGTCGGGCAGCGGGGTCCTACAATGAGCAGTTCTTC
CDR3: CASSRAAGSYNEQFF

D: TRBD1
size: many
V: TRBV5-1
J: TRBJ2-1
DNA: TGCGCCAGCAGCTCCGGGACAGGACGTTACAATGAGCAGTTCTTC
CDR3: CASSSGTGRYNEQFF

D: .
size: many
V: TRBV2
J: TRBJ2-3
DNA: TGTGCCAGCAGTGAAAGAGGCAGTACACCGCATACGCAGTATTTT
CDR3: CASSERGSTPHTQYF